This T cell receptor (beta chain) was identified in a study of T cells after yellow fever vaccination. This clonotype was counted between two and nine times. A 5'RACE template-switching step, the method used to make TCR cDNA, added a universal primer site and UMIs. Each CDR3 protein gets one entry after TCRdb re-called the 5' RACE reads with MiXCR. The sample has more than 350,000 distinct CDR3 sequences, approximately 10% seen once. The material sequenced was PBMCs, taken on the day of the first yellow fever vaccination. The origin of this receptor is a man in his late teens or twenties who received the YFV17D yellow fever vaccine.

The CDR3 bases are TGTGCCAGCAGTTACCGGACAGGGGGCGGCACTGAAGCTTTCTTT. Protein sequence: CASSYRTGGGTEAFF. The chain has TRBV6-5 and TRBJ1-1; 11 bases fit TRBD1. CDR3 size: 15 residues. V lost 2 bases, J lost 4 bases, and 3 bases stayed unmatched. Germline V CDR1 and CDR2: MNHEY, SVGAGI.